This T cell receptor beta chain was identified in a study of shared clonotypes between healthy human individuals. Libraries were prepared by immunoSEQ multiplex PCR; TCRdb keeps only in-frame clonotypes and omits some of them. The sample yields about 1.5 million clones, roughly 95% seen once. The V gene's germline CDR1 is MNHEY and CDR2 SMNVEV (reference sequence). V lost 5 bases to trimming and J lost 0 bases; unmatched junction nucleotides: 3. This CDR3 is 14 amino acids long. This clonotype was sampled from a young man in good health. Sequencing was carried out using naive CD4+ T cells sorted from blood. The subset here: CD45RA+ positively selected. The genes are TRBV27 and TRBJ2-7; TRBD2 agrees at 8 bases. In DNA form, the CDR3 reads TGTGCCAGCAGTCCCAGCGGGAGCTCCTACGAGCAGTACTTC. Translated: CASSPSGSSYEQYF.